This T cell receptor beta chain was observed in a study of blood T cell repertoires in COVID-19 (dated by TCRdb to about 2020). A note on the overall study: Samples covering the acute and convalescent phases of COVID-19 were provided by collaborators in the United States, Italy and Spain. The prospective study material was composed of cDNA or gDNA derived from T cells, B-cell-depleted T cells, or PBMCs. Subjects who had been exposed to COVID-19, were actively infected with it, or had recovered from it provided the deeply sampled blood TCRbeta repertoires that made up the dataset. The repertoires were made available in a free public database intended to serve as a resource for research on the immune response to SARS-CoV-2. The samples were drawn from the first 160 participants of the ongoing ImmuneRACE study and from about 1,200 subjects provided by 6 global collaborators. A de-identified subject ID, COVID-19 status, age in years and sex were almost always included in the sample metadata. Where available, HLA class I and class II types were obtained from metadata supplied by the sample provider rather than from assay-based typing.

With regard to this clone: Its antigen is not yet known. No base-level quality is on record; no much larger clone is a single base apart.

Study-wide findings and limitations: The amount of clinical and demographic metadata varied by source and participant and was provided uncurated.

CDR1 SGHAT and CDR2 FQNNGV are derived from the germline V gene. Its CDR3 holds 13 amino acids, cysteine through phenylalanine. Only CDR3 DNA remains: 39 bases, in frame from the first base. Cut back by 1 base and 1 base, the V and J ends lie 4 bases apart. One collaborating source in Seattle enrolled patients during active infection and followed them longitudinally through the course of disease. Collaborating institutions collected whole blood in K2EDTA tubes following their own protocols. For TCRbeta analysis, collaborators shipped samples as frozen whole blood, isolated PBMCs, or DNA extracted from either of those sample types. The immunoSEQ Assay, a bias-controlled multiplex PCR, was used to amplify TCRbeta CDR3 regions from genomic DNA. Processing in the source paper ran as follows. Within the assay, amplification of reference gene primers was used to estimate how many nucleated cells each sample contained. To quantify the absolute abundance of each unique TCRbeta CDR3 rearrangement, sequence reads were collapsed and filtered. For each sample, productive Simpson clonality was calculated by taking the square root of Simpson's diversity index across productive rearrangements. TCRdb obtained this table from immuneACCESS and retained in-frame rearrangements with V and J assigned. These tables miss some clones; where compared with another copy, unresolved V genes account for less than half of the shortfall, and the remainder is unexplained. V and J calls and clone size follow that table, whereas D and trimming were derived from the DNA. The sample profile shows about 200,000 clones; 70% to 90% of them were found once. The ten largest clones take up about 0.91% of the sample.

Recombination connected TRBV11-2 to TRBJ1-1; the D gene assignment is ambiguous. Material: peripheral blood. This receptor was obtained from a man in his 60s with COVID-19, enrolled during active disease. The CDR3 reads CASSLAGNTEAFF. The sequenced DNA is TGTGCCAGCAGCTTAGCAGGGAACACTGAAGCTTTCTTT. This CDR3, with the reference TRBV11-2 and TRBJ1-1 proteins standing in past its ends, gives the full variable domain EAGVAQSPRYKIIEKRQSVAFWCNPISGHATLYWYQQILGQGPKLLIQFQNNGVVDDSQLPKDRFSAERLKGVDSTLKIQPAKLEDSAVYLCASSLAGNTEAFFGQGTRLTVV.